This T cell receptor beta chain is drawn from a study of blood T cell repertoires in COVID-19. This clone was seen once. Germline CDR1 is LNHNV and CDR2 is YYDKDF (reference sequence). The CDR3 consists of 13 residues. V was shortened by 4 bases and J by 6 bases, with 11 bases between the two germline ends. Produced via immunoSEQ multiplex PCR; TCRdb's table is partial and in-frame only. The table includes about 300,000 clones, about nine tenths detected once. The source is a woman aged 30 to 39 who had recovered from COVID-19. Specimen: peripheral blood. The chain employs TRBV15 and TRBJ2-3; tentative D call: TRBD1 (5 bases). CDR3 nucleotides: TGTGCCACCAGCACCAGGGCCCTCGATACGCAGTATTTT. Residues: CATSTRALDTQYF.